These T cell receptor beta chains were read from a single sample in a study of PD-1 blockade in classical Hodgkin lymphoma. Produced via immunoSEQ multiplex PCR; TCRdb's table is partial and in-frame only. The sample yields roughly 90,000 clones, roughly 80% seen once. This sample comprised peripheral blood mononuclear cells (PBMCs), obtained before the second cycle of nivolumab. These receptors were collected from a human donor with classical Hodgkin lymphoma. Each CDR3 is given with its conserved first and last residue. Fields, in order: clone size, V gene, D gene, J gene, CDR3 length, CDR3 DNA, CDR3 protein. D genes are given only for firm matches. Rows may omit the clone size; those that give it use once, few, many or a size class.

size: -; V: TRBV27; D: TRBD2; J: TRBJ2-1; length: 17; DNA: TGTGCCAGCAGTTCCCGAGGACTAGCGGGAGAGCGGGGTGAGCAGTTCTTC; CDR3: CASSSRGLAGERGEQFF
size: -; V: TRBV5-4; D: -; J: TRBJ1-2; length: 17; DNA: TGTGCCAGCAGTAACGGAGGGTTTGGGGGCGCGGACTATGGCTACACCTTC; CDR3: CASSNGGFGGADYGYTF
size: -; V: TRBV4-2; D: TRBD2; J: TRBJ2-1; length: 15; DNA: TGTGCCAGCAGCCAAGTTGGCGGGAGTGGTAATGAGCAGTTCTTC; CDR3: CASSQVGGSGNEQFF
size: -; V: TRBV6-6; D: -; J: TRBJ1-1; length: 12; DNA: TGTGCCAGCAACACCGAGGGGATTGAAGCTTTCTTT; CDR3: CASNTEGIEAFF
size: -; V: TRBV28; D: TRBD1; J: TRBJ1-3; length: 15; DNA: TGTGCCAGCTGGACAGGGCAGAGCTCTGGAAACACCATATATTTT; CDR3: CASWTGQSSGNTIYF
size: -; V: TRBV25-1; D: TRBD2; J: TRBJ2-7; length: 15; DNA: TGTGCCAGCAGCCCCCGGGGTAGCGGGAGAATATGGCAGTACTTC; CDR3: CASSPRGSGRIWQYF
size: -; V: TRBV29-1; D: -; J: TRBJ1-5; length: 14; DNA: TGCAGCGTTAGCGAGGGATCCTCCAATCAGCCCCAGCATTTT; CDR3: CSVSEGSSNQPQHF
size: many; V: TRBV11-3; D: -; J: TRBJ2-1; length: 13; DNA: TGTGCCAGGGGGCGGGTAGACTACAATGAGCAGTTCTTC; CDR3: CARGRVDYNEQFF
size: -; V: TRBV4-1; D: -; J: TRBJ1-4; length: 17; DNA: TGCGCCAGCAGTCCAGGGGCCACGCTGCCAACTAATGAAAAACTGTTTTTT; CDR3: CASSPGATLPTNEKLFF
size: -; V: TRBV30; D: -; J: TRBJ1-3; length: 14; DNA: TGTGCCTGGAGTCCCGTGGGCTCTGGAAACACCATATATTTT; CDR3: CAWSPVGSGNTIYF
size: -; V: TRBV13; D: -; J: TRBJ1-1; length: 14; DNA: TGTGCCAGCAGCTTCGGGGGCCAGAACACTGAAGCTTTCTTT; CDR3: CASSFGGQNTEAFF
size: few; V: TRBV5-1; D: TRBD2; J: TRBJ2-7; length: 14; DNA: TGCGCCAGCAGCTTGGGCGGGAGTGCCTACGAGCAGTACTTC; CDR3: CASSLGGSAYEQYF
size: few; V: TRBV2; D: -; J: TRBJ1-4; length: 11; DNA: TGTGCCAGCAGTTACGATGAAAAACTGTTTTTT; CDR3: CASSYDEKLFF
size: -; V: TRBV5-1; D: -; J: TRBJ1-1; length: 13; DNA: TGCGCCAGCAGCTTACGGACGGGAGATGAAGCTTTCTTT; CDR3: CASSLRTGDEAFF
size: -; V: TRBV30; D: TRBD2; J: TRBJ2-3; length: 15; DNA: TGTGCCTGGAGTGTAGGACTAGCGAGCGCAGATACGCAGTATTTT; CDR3: CAWSVGLASADTQYF
size: -; V: TRBV4-2; D: -; J: TRBJ1-4; length: 16; DNA: TGTGCCAGCAGCCAAGATCGGGGGGGCGGGGAAGAAAAACTGTTTTTT; CDR3: CASSQDRGGGEEKLFF
size: once; V: TRBV5-6; D: -; J: TRBJ2-3; length: 16; DNA: TGTGCCAGCAGCTTGCAACGACAGCACCCCACAGATACGCAGTATTTT; CDR3: CASSLQRQHPTDTQYF
size: -; V: TRBV6-1; D: TRBD1; J: TRBJ2-7; length: 13; DNA: TGTGCCTCCAGACAGGGTATATATTACGAGCAGTACTTC; CDR3: CASRQGIYYEQYF
size: once; V: TRBV5-1; D: -; J: TRBJ2-2; length: 13; DNA: TGCGCCAGCACCGGGGCAGGAACCGGGGAGCTGTTTTTT; CDR3: CASTGAGTGELFF
size: -; V: TRBV5-4; D: -; J: TRBJ1-4; length: 16; DNA: TGTGCCAGCAGCATATTCACAGGGAGCGGAGGCGAAAAACTGTTTTTT; CDR3: CASSIFTGSGGEKLFF
size: -; V: TRBV5-6; D: TRBD1; J: TRBJ1-1; length: 14; DNA: TGTGCCAGCAGCAGGACAGGGGTTTACACTGAAGCTTTCTTT; CDR3: CASSRTGVYTEAFF
size: -; V: TRBV2; D: TRBD1; J: TRBJ2-1; length: 15; DNA: TGTGCCAGCAGTGAGTCAGGGGGTTCCTACAATGAGCAGTTCTTC; CDR3: CASSESGGSYNEQFF
size: few; V: TRBV5-1; D: -; J: TRBJ2-7; length: 14; DNA: TGCGCCAGCAGCTTGGTAGCGAGGAGTGACGAGCAGTACTTC; CDR3: CASSLVARSDEQYF
size: few; V: TRBV30; D: TRBD2; J: TRBJ2-3; length: 16; DNA: TGTGCCTGGAACCGGGGACTAGCGGGAATCACAGATACGCAGTATTTT; CDR3: CAWNRGLAGITDTQYF
size: -; V: TRBV28; D: -; J: TRBJ2-5; length: 15; DNA: TGTGCCAGCAGTCCCTCCAAGACAGGCGCAGAGACCCAGTACTTC; CDR3: CASSPSKTGAETQYF